This T cell receptor beta chain was captured by sequencing in a study of T cells in women clearing cervical HPV infection. Study context: Case blood drawn at lesion detection; control blood after infection cleared.

Sequencing was performed with immunoSEQ multiplex PCR; in TCRdb, only in-frame clones are kept and a portion is missing. The sample has tens of thousands of clones; the top ten hold roughly 36%. About this clone itself: The antigen remains unidentified. The read stops 3 residues short of the end of the CDR3; the missing end is completed from the germline J gene.

Study results and caveats: Repertoire richness, not evenness, was significantly elevated in CIN3+ cases versus controls. It is unknown whether associations predate infection; no effector/memory or HPV-specific sorting. Cases carried less TRBV6-7 than controls: approximately 0.1% versus 0.16%.

The CDR3 runs to 13 residues. V trimming: 6 bases; J trimming: 4 bases; junction bases outside the gene matches: 5. Germline-derived CDR1 and CDR2 are ENHRY and SYGVKD. The chain has TRBV10-3 and TRBJ1-1; TRBD1 agrees at 7 bases. The source of this sequence is a woman aged 18-69 years with a cervical HPV16 infection that either progressed to CIN3+ or cleared (not recorded which). The sample was blood buffy coat. CDR3 bases read: TGTGCCATCAGCAAGGACAGGTCCACTGAA. This gives the protein CAISKDRSTE. From start to end, the CDR3 is CAISKDRSTEAFF.